This entry is about one T cell receptor beta chain. Antigen unknown. Trimming shortened V by 2 bases and J by 4 bases, and 10 bases separated the two germline ends. The CDR3 sequence is 14 residues long. CDR1 MNHEY and CDR2 SVGAGI come from the germline V gene. The sample is drawn from a study of siplizumab effects on memory and regulatory T cells. General study results and limits: Proof of suppressive function in proliferating Tregs from siplizumab cultures was not established.

Clones were read by immunoSEQ multiplex PCR, and TCRdb kept only the in-frame ones, dropping some. Of 110,000 or so clones in the sample, about 93% are singletons; the top ten hold around 0.29%. This sequence originates from a human donor in good health. Sequenced: CD4+ T cells sorted from blood. The V gene is TRBV6-5, the J gene TRBJ2-3; TRBD1 is a possible D gene (6 bases). The CDR3 DNA sequence: TGTGCCAGCAGTTACAACAGGGCTTCAGATACGCAGTATTTT. Translation: CASSYNRASDTQYF.